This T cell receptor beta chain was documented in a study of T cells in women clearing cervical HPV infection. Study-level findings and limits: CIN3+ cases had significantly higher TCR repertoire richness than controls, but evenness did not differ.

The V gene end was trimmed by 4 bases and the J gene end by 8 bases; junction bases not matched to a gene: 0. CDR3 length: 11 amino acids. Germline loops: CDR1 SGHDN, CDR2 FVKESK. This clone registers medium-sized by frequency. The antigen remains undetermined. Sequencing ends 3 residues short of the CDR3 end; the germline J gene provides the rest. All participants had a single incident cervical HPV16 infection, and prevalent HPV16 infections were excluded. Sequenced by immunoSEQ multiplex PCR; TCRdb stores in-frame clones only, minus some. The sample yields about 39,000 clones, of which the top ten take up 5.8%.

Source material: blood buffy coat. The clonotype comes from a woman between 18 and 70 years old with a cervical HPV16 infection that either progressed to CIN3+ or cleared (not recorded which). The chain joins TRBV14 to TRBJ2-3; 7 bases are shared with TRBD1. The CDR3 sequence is CASSPGGTQYF. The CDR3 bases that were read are TGTGCCAGCAGCCCAGGGGGTACG.